The TCR beta chain described here comes from a study of cytomegalovirus exposure and HLA in healthy donors (dated by TCRdb to 2015 to 2018). Looking at the study overall: According to a later analysis, one platform produced both the roughly 120 validation repertoires and the 700 or so repertoires of the first cohort. The study was designed to test whether signatures of past pathogen exposure could be identified by cataloging public T cell receptors. To predict cytomegalovirus infection status, the study brought together high-throughput TCR immunosequencing, statistical association of individual TCRs with disease status, and machine learning. In addition to the first cohort of around 670 subjects, a separate validation cohort of approximately 130 different subjects was used. Study-level results and caveats: In vitro tests confirmed that a few of the cytomegalovirus-associated TCR beta chains recognize cytomegalovirus antigens. The classifier was reported to diagnose cytomegalovirus status with high specificity and sensitivity in both the original cohort and the validation cohort. The authors suggested that the approach could potentially be extended to other disease states and immunological phenotypes. A later analysis lacked HLA typing for the validation cohort, so it scored co-occurrence in that cohort across all 120 repertoires. In the study, approximately 160 TCR beta chains were listed as associated with cytomegalovirus. Most TCR sequences were observed very rarely across donors, whereas some public TCRs were present in many individuals. In a later analysis, TCRs clustered in the first cohort were found to also tend to co-occur in the 120 or so validation repertoires, with about 94% of cluster scores above 0.

The CDR3 has 16 amino acids, counting the end cysteine and phenylalanine. Left in the record is the CDR3 DNA by itself, 48 bases read in frame from the first base. The germline V gene gives CDR1 as SGHRS and CDR2 as YFSETQ. Trimming accounts for 5 bases at V and 0 bases at J, while the number of junction bases matched to no gene is 11. The library was built by means of the immunoSEQ multiplex PCR assay. The authors' pipeline ran thus. A statistical classification framework was built to diagnose cytomegalovirus status from the catalog of TCR beta chain sequences. TCRdb took this table from immuneACCESS and kept in-frame rearrangements with V and J called. Such tables lack part of the clones; where checked against another copy, unresolved V genes explain under half of the gap, and the rest is unexplained. From that table come the V and J calls and clone size; the DNA was used to work out D and trimming. Here the sample has 300,000 to 450,000 clones; 80% to 90% occur a single time. Of the sample, 0.8% to 0.85% falls within the top ten clones.

To note about this clone: Its antigen has not been determined. Base qualities are not provided; no much larger clone lies one nucleotide away.

Separate from the approximately 670-subject first cohort, the validation cohort of roughly 110 subjects was the group to which the donors belonged. The TCR sequence derives from a woman younger than 30 in good health and CMV-seronegative. This chain is built from TRBV5-1 and TRBJ2-7; 7 nucleotides in the junction match TRBD1. The sequenced material came from PBMCs. The CDR3 here reads CASSWTDRANSYEQYF. The DNA is as follows: TGCGCCAGCAGTTGGACTGACAGGGCTAACTCCTACGAGCAGTACTTC.